What follows are 29 T cell receptor beta chains derived from one specimen sequenced in a study of blood T cell repertoires in COVID-19. TCRdb's copy holds only in-frame clones and misses some; the assay was immunoSEQ multiplex PCR. Of about 270,000 clones listed, 88% are singletons. Sequencing input: PBMCs or T cells enriched from blood (not recorded which). The receptors come from a woman aged 60-75 years in a cohort exposed to, infected with or recovered from COVID-19 (not recorded which).

J is TRBJ2-3 and V is TRBV28; 10 positions agree with TRBD2. CDR1 is MDHEN, CDR2 SYDVKM, per germline. The CDR3 covers 16 residues. The V and J ends lost 5 bases and 3 bases, in that order; junction bases with no gene match: 8. The CDR3 bases are TGTGCCAGCAGTCTTTCTAGCGGGAGACGGACAGATACGCAGTATTTT. This codes for CASSLSSGRRTDTQYF.

This chain links TRBV24-1 with TRBJ2-5, with 10 bases fitting TRBD1. The CDR3 is made up of 16 amino acids. V trimming: 2 bases; J trimming: 6 bases; junction bases outside the gene matches: 8. Germline CDR1 is KGHDR and CDR2 is SFDVKD. This CDR3 is CATSDSRQGAIKTQYF. Written as DNA, the CDR3 is TGTGCCACCAGTGATTCTAGACAGGGGGCTATAAAGACCCAGTACTTC.

A remark on this clone: One end of the junction is discordant with germline, which a read error may explain. The rearrangement uses TRBV12-3 or TRBV12-4 and TRBJ1-2; D unresolved. This CDR3 spans 13 amino acids. CDR3 loop: CASSLAEGEGYTF. The CDR3 DNA reads as TGTGCCAGCAGTCTAGCCGAGGGCGAGGGCTACACCTTC.

The chain couples TRBV6-5 to TRBJ1-6; unclear D gene. V was clipped by 8 bases and J by 0 bases, with 11 bases between them. There are 15 residues in the CDR3. Germline loops: CDR1 MNHEY, CDR2 SVGAGI. The CDR3 protein is CASLSLSSYNSPLHF. CDR3 DNA sequence: TGTGCCAGCCTTAGTCTGAGCTCCTATAATTCACCCCTCCACTTT.

This clone was seen just once. The V call is TRBV6-5, the J call TRBJ1-2, with D unresolved. Per the germline V gene, CDR1 is MNHEY and CDR2 is SVGAGI. Trimming left V 4 bases short and J 3 bases short, with 9 bases between. This CDR3 has 13 residues. The CDR3 is CASSSVPYYGYTF. In nucleotides, the CDR3 is TGTGCCAGCAGTTCGGTCCCCTACTATGGCTACACCTTC.

This chain links TRBV5-1 with TRBJ1-2; possible D gene TRBD1, 5 bases. This CDR3 has 12 residues. Per the germline V gene, CDR1 is SGHRS and CDR2 is YFSETQ. Trimming removed 2 bases from V and 6 bases from J, with 8 bases in between. CDR3 protein: CASSFQGNGYTF. In DNA form, the CDR3 reads TGCGCCAGCAGCTTCCAGGGAAATGGCTACACCTTC.

This clone has only one observation. This chain joins TRBV19 and TRBJ1-4; no definite D call. Germline CDR1 is LNHDA and CDR2 is SQIVND (reference sequence). The CDR3 extends over 16 amino acids. With 2 bases removed from V and 0 bases from J, the gap between germline ends came to 10 bases. This CDR3 is CASSITRRATNEKLFF. DNA for the CDR3: TGTGCCAGTAGTATAACGAGGAGGGCAACTAATGAAAAACTGTTTTTT.

The V call is TRBV7-2, the J call TRBJ2-7, with TRBD2 matching over 7 bases. The germline gives CDR1 SGHTA, CDR2 FQGNSA. The V segment lost 1 base and the J segment 3 bases; nucleotides outside the gene matches: 9. The CDR3 is made up of 16 amino acids. CDR3 bases: TGTGCCAGCAGCTTAGTCGGCAGCGGGACGTACTACGAGCAGTACTTC. Its protein is CASSLVGSGTYYEQYF.

The CDR3 region has the DNA TGTGCCAGCAGTTTAGAGGGGGGGCGCCACGAGCAGTACTTC. Amino acid sequence: CASSLEGGRHEQYF. The J gene is TRBJ2-7, the V gene TRBV27; perhaps TRBD2 as D (7 bases). V lost 2 bases to trimming and J lost 5 bases, with 13 bases between them. The CDR3 sequence is 14 residues long. The germline V gene has CDR1 MNHEY and CDR2 SMNVEV (reference sequence).

V and J are TRBV15 and TRBJ2-7; 8 bases fit TRBD1. This CDR3 is built from 14 residues. Trimming at V came to 5 bases and at J to 6 bases, leaving 9 bases not matched to a gene. Germline V gene data show CDR1 as LNHNV and CDR2 as YYDKDF (reference sequence). The CDR3 DNA sequence: TGTGCCACCAGCCCTGGGCCAGGGGGCGGCGAGCAGTACTTC. The encoded protein is CATSPGPGGGEQYF.

The V and J genes are TRBV3-1 (or the pseudogene TRBV3-2) and TRBJ2-7; D not certain. Germline assignment: CDR1 LGHDT and CDR2 YNNKEL (reference sequence). This CDR3 region has 12 residues. The germline V and J ends were trimmed by 5 bases and 5 bases, with 10 bases remaining between them. CDR3 sequence reads: CASSASVNEQYF. CDR3 nucleotide sequence: TGTGCCAGCAGCGCCTCGGTGAACGAGCAGTACTTC.

V usage is TRBV5-1 and J usage is TRBJ2-3, with D perhaps TRBD1 (5 bases). The CDR3 consists of 15 residues. Trimming took 0 bases from V and 0 from J, leaving 8 bases between them. Germline-derived CDR1 and CDR2 are SGHRS and YFSETQ. CDR3 DNA: TGCGCCAGCAGCTTGGGACAGACTAGCACAGATACGCAGTATTTT. Protein sequence: CASSLGQTSTDTQYF.

CDR3 DNA: TGCAGTGCTAGTAGCGGGAGTCCCTACGAGCAGTACTTC. This sequence encodes CSASSGSPYEQYF. V and J are TRBV20-1 and TRBJ2-7; TRBD2 matches 9 bases. Germline values: CDR1 DFQATT, CDR2 SNEGSKA (reference sequence). The CDR3 length is 13 residues. J lost 2 bases, V lost 3 bases, and 2 bases had no gene match.

The V call is TRBV19, the J call TRBJ2-3; 7 bases fit TRBD1. Trimming cost V 8 bases and J 0 bases; bases outside gene matches: 5. The length of the CDR3 is 14 residues. The V gene's germline CDR1 is LNHDA and CDR2 SQIVND (reference sequence). This CDR3 is CASLGQTSTDTQYF. DNA for the CDR3: TGTGCCAGTTTGGGACAGACTAGCACAGATACGCAGTATTTT.

This clone showed up just once. The chain employs TRBV3-1 (or the pseudogene TRBV3-2) and TRBJ1-4; D is perhaps TRBD1 (5 bases). CDR1 and CDR2 from the germline V gene are LGHDT and YNNKEL (reference sequence). The CDR3 contains 16 residues. Trimming pared 0 bases from V and 4 bases from J, leaving 12 bases between. This CDR3 is CASSQDGDLGNEKLFF. In nucleotides, the CDR3 is TGTGCCAGCAGCCAAGACGGGGACTTAGGTAATGAAAAACTGTTTTTT.

J is TRBJ1-3 and V is TRBV9; maybe TRBD1 (5 bases). CDR3 length: 15 amino acids. Germline V lookup: CDR1 SGDLS, CDR2 YYNGEE. V was trimmed by 0 bases and J by 4 bases, leaving 11 bases between them. CDR3 region: CASSVGQGGGNTIYF. The CDR3 DNA reads as TGTGCCAGCAGCGTAGGTCAGGGCGGAGGAAACACCATATATTTT.

Remarks on this clone: Different DNA sequences within this sample yield the same CDR3. V gene TRBV29-1 combines with J gene TRBJ1-2, with a weak D call TRBD1 (6 bases). The V gene's germline CDR1 is SQVTM and CDR2 ANQGSEA. V shed 7 bases and J shed 2 bases, with 11 bases lying between them. The CDR3 covers 12 residues. For the CDR3, the DNA is TGCAGCGCCGGACAGACCAACTATGGCTACACCTTC. Encoded protein: CSAGQTNYGYTF.

This chain joins TRBV28 and TRBJ1-5; 11 bases match TRBD1. V trimming: 6 bases; J trimming: 6 bases; junction bases outside the gene matches: 4. This CDR3 has 14 amino acids. Germline-derived CDR1 and CDR2 are MDHEN and SYDVKM. CDR3 DNA sequence: TGTGCCAGCAGCCCGGGACAGGGGGGTCAGCCCCAGCATTTT. Translating gives CASSPGQGGQPQHF.

The V and J genes are TRBV20-1 and TRBJ2-7, with D maybe TRBD1 (5 bases). CDR1 and CDR2 from the germline V gene are DFQATT and SNEGSKA (reference sequence). CDR3 length equals 14 residues. Between the trimmed V and J ends, which lost 3 bases and 1 base, there was a span of 13 bases. CDR3 amino acids: CSASLPHRSYEQYF. CDR3 nucleotide sequence: TGCAGTGCTAGTTTGCCGCACAGGTCCTACGAGCAGTACTTC.

The count of this clone is one. This sequence joins TRBV19 and TRBJ2-1; 9 nucleotides line up with TRBD1. With 0 bases clipped from V and 15 bases from J, the junction kept 6 bases outside the gene matches. This CDR3 has 13 amino acids. Germline V lookup: CDR1 LNHDA, CDR2 SQIVND (reference sequence). CDR3 loop: CASSIDVQGASFF. The CDR3 DNA reads TGTGCCAGTAGTATAGACGTACAGGGGGCCTCGTTCTTC.

The rearrangement links TRBV19 to TRBJ1-3; D not resolved. The length of the CDR3 is 14 residues. CDR1 is LNHDA, CDR2 SQIVND, per germline (reference sequence). V dropped 2 bases and J dropped 0 bases, with 5 bases sitting between them. CDR3 coding DNA: TGTGCCAGTAGTATACGGAGCTCTGGAAACACCATATATTTT. Protein sequence: CASSIRSSGNTIYF.

Here the CDR3 reads CASSARTALHSYEQYF. CDR3 nucleotides: TGTGCCAGCAGCGCCCGGACAGCCCTCCACTCCTACGAGCAGTACTTC. V is TRBV21-1 and J is TRBJ2-7; TRBD1 is the table's D call, not checked against the DNA. TRBV21-1 is flagged as a pseudogene. This CDR3 contains 16 residues.

The chain uses TRBV5-1 and TRBJ2-5; the D is unclear. Germline-derived CDR1 and CDR2 are SGHRS and YFSETQ. Trimming pared 1 base from V and 1 base from J, leaving 8 bases between. There are 14 residues in the CDR3. CDR3 residues: CASSLQVSQETQYF. In nucleotides, the CDR3 is TGCGCCAGCAGCTTGCAGGTGTCCCAAGAGACCCAGTACTTC.

The gene calls are TRBV6-5 and TRBJ1-2; the D gene is possibly TRBD1 (5 bases). V was shortened by 1 base and J by 7 bases, with 10 bases between the two germline ends. The CDR3 extends over 13 amino acids. Germline V CDR1 and CDR2: MNHEY, SVGAGI. The CDR3 DNA reads as TGTGCCAGCAGTTACTACGGGGGAAGTGGCTACACCTTC. It is translated as CASSYYGGSGYTF.

The rearrangement links TRBV19 to TRBJ2-4; 8 bases match TRBD1. V was clipped by 0 bases and J by 0 bases; unmatched bases: 10. Germline CDR1 is LNHDA and CDR2 is SQIVND (reference sequence). The CDR3 length is 19 residues. The CDR3 nucleotides are TGTGCCAGTAGTATAGAGGCAGGGGGCCGATCCTTAGCCAAAAACATTCAGTACTTC. Its protein is CASSIEAGGRSLAKNIQYF.

This clone came up once. This chain connects TRBV9 to TRBJ2-7, with D perhaps TRBD1 (7 bases). CDR3 length: 15 residues. The germline V gene encodes CDR1 SGDLS and CDR2 YYNGEE. Trimming took 0 bases from V and 0 from J, leaving 10 bases between them. CDR3 loop: CASSVGGDSSYEQYF. The CDR3 DNA sequence: TGTGCCAGCAGCGTAGGGGGGGACAGCTCCTACGAGCAGTACTTC.

The rearrangement links TRBV6-1 to TRBJ2-5, with 8 nucleotides matching TRBD1. The V gene's germline CDR1 is MNHNS and CDR2 SASEGT. The junction had 18 bases not matched to a gene; V was cut back by 4 bases and J by 2 bases. There are 19 residues in the CDR3. The CDR3 coding sequence is TGTGCCAGCAGTGCAGCCCTGGACAGGGCGGTTTATCATCAAGAGACCCAGTACTTC. Protein sequence: CASSAALDRAVYHQETQYF.

The chain joins TRBV10-1 to TRBJ2-3; TRBD2 agrees at 14 bases. V was pared by 0 bases and J by 2 bases, with 13 bases of the junction left unmatched. The length of the CDR3 is 21 residues. From germline, CDR1 is WNHNN and CDR2 SYGVQD (reference sequence). The CDR3 sequence is CASSESKGLAGAIRITDTQYF. In DNA, the CDR3 is TGCGCCAGCAGTGAGTCGAAGGGACTAGCGGGAGCAATAAGGATCACAGATACGCAGTATTTT.

The rearrangement uses TRBV27 and TRBJ2-1, with 10 bases aligning to TRBD2. V lost 5 bases to trimming and J lost 6 bases; unmatched junction nucleotides: 10. The V gene's germline CDR1 is MNHEY and CDR2 SMNVEV (reference sequence). The CDR3 spans 16 residues. In DNA, the CDR3 is TGTGCCAGCAGTCGCCGCTTTAGCGGGAGGTCCAATGAGCAGTTCTTC. Encoded protein: CASSRRFSGRSNEQFF.